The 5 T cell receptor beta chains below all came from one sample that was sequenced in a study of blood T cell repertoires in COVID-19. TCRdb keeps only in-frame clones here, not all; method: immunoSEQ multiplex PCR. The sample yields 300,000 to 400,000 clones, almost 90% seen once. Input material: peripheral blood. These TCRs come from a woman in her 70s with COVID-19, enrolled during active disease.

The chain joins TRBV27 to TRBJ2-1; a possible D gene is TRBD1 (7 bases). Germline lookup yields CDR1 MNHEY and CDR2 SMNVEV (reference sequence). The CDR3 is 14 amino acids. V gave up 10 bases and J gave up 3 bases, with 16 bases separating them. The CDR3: CATKQGGNYNEQFF. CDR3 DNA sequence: TGTGCCACAAAGCAGGGGGGAAACTACAATGAGCAGTTCTTC.

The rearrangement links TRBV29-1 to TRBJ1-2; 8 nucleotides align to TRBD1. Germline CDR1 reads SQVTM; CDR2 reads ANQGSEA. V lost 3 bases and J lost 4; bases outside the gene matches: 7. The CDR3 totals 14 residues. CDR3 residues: CSVEGPGGGYGYTF. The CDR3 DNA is TGCAGCGTTGAGGGCCCAGGGGGCGGCTATGGCTACACCTTC.

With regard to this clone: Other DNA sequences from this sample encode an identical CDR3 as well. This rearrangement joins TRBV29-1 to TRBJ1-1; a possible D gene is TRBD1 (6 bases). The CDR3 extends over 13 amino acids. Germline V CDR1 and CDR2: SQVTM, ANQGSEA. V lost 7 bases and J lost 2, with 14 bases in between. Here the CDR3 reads CSAVRGINTEAFF. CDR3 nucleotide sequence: TGCAGCGCCGTCAGGGGAATTAACACTGAAGCTTTCTTT.

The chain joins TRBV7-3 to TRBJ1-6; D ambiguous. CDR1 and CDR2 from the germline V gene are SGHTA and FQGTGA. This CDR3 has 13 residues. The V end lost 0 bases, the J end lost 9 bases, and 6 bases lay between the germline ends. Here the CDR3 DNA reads TGTGCCAGCAGCTTAACGAGCGGTTCACCCCTCCACTTT. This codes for CASSLTSGSPLHF.

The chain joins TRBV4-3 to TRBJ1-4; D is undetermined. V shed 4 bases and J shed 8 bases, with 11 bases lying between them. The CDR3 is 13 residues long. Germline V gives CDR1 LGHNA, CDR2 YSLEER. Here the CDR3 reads CASSPYEEEKLFF. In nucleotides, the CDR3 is TGCGCCAGCAGCCCCTATGAAGAGGAAAAACTGTTTTTT.